This TCR beta chain was obtained from a study of T cells in Graves' hyperthyroidism and ophthalmopathy. Turning to the study itself: Peripheral blood was collected at initial diagnosis, before any treatment.

About this clonotype: A read error may produce the germline difference seen at one junction end.

Over 18 months, lack of ophthalmopathy progression marked Graves' hyperthyroidism as stable. Patients aged 18 to 65 had newly diagnosed hyperthyroidism of under 2 months' duration. Template material for amplifying TCR beta CDR3 regions consisted of RNA transcripts. During a first-round RT-PCR of the TCR CDR3, the HTBI primer set was used. TCRdb re-analysed the multiplex PCR reads in MiXCR, keeping a single row per CDR3 protein. The sample shows more than 600,000 distinct CDR3 sequences, about 17% of them seen only once. The CDR3 is 14 residues long. CDR1 SGHTA and CDR2 FQGNSA come from the germline V gene.

This chain connects TRBV7-2 to TRBJ2-7; D perhaps matches TRBD2 (6 bases). The receptor's source is a man between 18 and 35 years old with Graves' hyperthyroidism. The specimen was blood. CDR3 protein: CASSLVAVSYGQYF. CDR3 bases: TGTGCCAGCAGCTTAGTAGCGGTCTCCTACGGGCAGTACTTC. Supplemented by reference TRBV7-2 and TRBJ2-7, the full variable domain reads GAGVSQSPSNKVTEKGKDVELRCDPISGHTALYWYRQSLGQGLEFLIYFQGNSAPDKSGLPSDRFSAERTGGSVSTLTIQRTQQEDSAVYLCASSLVAVSYGQYFGPGTRLTVT.